These 30 T cell receptor beta chains came from one sample sequenced in a study of cytomegalovirus exposure and HLA in healthy donors (dated by TCRdb to about 2017). The library was made by the immunoSEQ multiplex PCR assay. For the multiplex PCR, a mixture combining 60 forward primers for TCR Vbeta segments and 13 reverse primers for TCR Jbeta segments was used. Held by TCRdb, this immuneACCESS table contains in-frame sequences only and omits some clones. Under half of the omission traces to an unresolved V gene where checked; the cause of the rest is unknown. In this sample the table shows some 150,000 clones, around three quarters of which occur a single time. Of the sample, roughly 1.9% falls within the top ten clones. The sample consisted of PBMCs. These TCRs come from a woman aged 55-69 years in good health and CMV-seropositive.

The V and J genes are TRBV28 and TRBJ2-4, with 9 positions matching TRBD1. The CDR3 spans 18 residues. The germline CDR1 and CDR2 sequences are MDHEN and SYDVKM. The V and J ends lost 6 bases and 0 bases, in that order; junction bases with no gene match: 12. The CDR3: CASSLQGARGLAKNIQYF. The CDR3 coding sequence is TGTGCCAGCAGCCTACAGGGGGCGAGAGGGCTAGCCAAAAACATTCAGTACTTC.

The V gene is TRBV28, the J gene TRBJ1-1; tentatively, D is TRBD1 (5 bases). V lost 3 bases and J 1 base, leaving 15 bases between the germline ends. This CDR3 is built from 16 residues. Germline CDR1 MDHEN, CDR2 SYDVKM. The CDR3 DNA follows: TGTGCCAGCAGTTTTAGTAGTAGGGGTACGAACACTGAAGCTTTCTTT. As protein: CASSFSSRGTNTEAFF.

The chain has TRBV29-1 and TRBJ1-2; 8 bases are a match to TRBD1. V trimming: 3 bases; J trimming: 6 bases; junction bases outside the gene matches: 6. Germline V lookup: CDR1 SQVTM, CDR2 ANQGSEA. This CDR3 is built from 13 residues. The CDR3 is CSVDRTGLNGYTF. The CDR3, as DNA: TGCAGCGTTGATCGGACAGGGTTGAATGGCTACACCTTC.

This clone came up once. The chain employs TRBV7-3 and TRBJ2-5, with a tentative D call TRBD2 (5 bases). V gave up 5 bases and J gave up 5 bases, with 12 bases separating them. The CDR3 is made up of 13 amino acids. Germline V lookup: CDR1 SGHTA, CDR2 FQGTGA. The CDR3 DNA is TGTGCCAGCAGCGGAACCCCGGGGGAGACCCAGTACTTC. Its translation is CASSGTPGETQYF.

The V and J genes are TRBV5-6 and TRBJ1-2, with D uncertain. Germline CDR1 is SGHDT and CDR2 is YYEEEE. The CDR3 length is 14 residues. The V and J ends lost 0 bases and 5 bases respectively, with 11 bases between them. CDR3 sequence: CASSLATGVYGYTF. CDR3 bases: TGTGCCAGCAGCTTGGCGACTGGCGTATATGGCTACACCTTC.

The V gene is TRBV5-1, the J gene TRBJ2-3; 7 bases agree with TRBD1. Germline V gene lookup returns CDR1 SGHRS and CDR2 YFSETQ. This CDR3 contains 15 residues. V was pared by 4 bases and J by 0 bases, with 5 bases of the junction left unmatched. CDR3 coding DNA: TGCGCCAGCAGCCTCCAGACAGGGAGCACAGATACGCAGTATTTT. Translating it yields CASSLQTGSTDTQYF.

V usage is TRBV7-9 and J usage is TRBJ2-7; a possible D gene is TRBD1 (5 bases). V was cut by 4 bases and J by 0 bases, with 13 bases left in between. CDR3 size: 15 residues. CDR1 and CDR2 (germline): SEHNR, FQNEAQ (reference sequence). CDR3 loop: CASSSNDRDSYEQYF. The CDR3, as DNA: TGTGCCAGCAGCTCAAATGACAGAGACTCCTACGAGCAGTACTTC.

The chain joins TRBV30 to TRBJ2-1; 11 bases fit TRBD2. With 5 bases clipped from V and 2 bases from J, the junction kept 14 bases outside the gene matches. The germline V gene has CDR1 GTSNPN and CDR2 SVGIG (reference sequence). The CDR3 sequence is 18 residues long. CDR3 sequence reads: CAWGTGTSGKKAYNEQFF. CDR3 DNA sequence: TGTGCCTGGGGTACCGGGACTAGCGGCAAGAAAGCCTACAATGAGCAGTTCTTC.

The chain employs TRBV6-6 and TRBJ1-5; 9 bases match TRBD1. Germline CDR1 is MNHNY and CDR2 is SVGAGI (reference sequence). The CDR3 runs to 16 residues. V shed 6 bases and J 7 bases; nucleotides not matched to a gene: 13. CDR3 coding DNA: TGTGCCAGCAGCCGTCCCGGGACAGGGATGGGGCAGCCCCAGCATTTT. Amino acids: CASSRPGTGMGQPQHF.

CDR3 DNA sequence: TGTGCCAGCTCACCTACAGGGGTTGTCAATCAGCCCCAGCATTTT. This sequence encodes CASSPTGVVNQPQHF. The chain is built from TRBV18 and TRBJ1-5; 7 nucleotides align to TRBD1. V lost 3 bases and J lost 3; bases outside the gene matches: 5. The CDR3 has 15 residues. Germline V lookup: CDR1 KGHSH, CDR2 LQKENI.

The rearrangement links TRBV5-1 to TRBJ1-1, with TRBD1 matching 8 bases. Per the germline V gene, CDR1 is SGHRS and CDR2 is YFSETQ. This CDR3 has 16 amino acids. V lost 0 bases, J lost 9 bases, and 13 bases stayed unmatched. The CDR3 loop is CASSLGVKGQGAKAFF. The CDR3 bases are TGCGCCAGCAGCTTGGGAGTTAAAGGACAGGGCGCGAAAGCTTTCTTT. Full variable domain (remainder filled in from reference TRBV5-1 and TRBJ1-1): KAGVTQTPRYLIKTRGQQVTLSCSPISGHRSVSWYQQTPGQGLQFLFEYFSETQRNKGNFPGRFSGRQFSNSRSEMNVSTLELGDSALYLCASSLGVKGQGAKAFFGQGTRLTVV.

The V gene is TRBV28, the J gene TRBJ1-2; 7 nucleotides match TRBD1. Germline V gene data show CDR1 as MDHEN and CDR2 as SYDVKM. The CDR3 totals 14 residues. V shed 2 bases, J shed 5 bases, and the junction held 5 bases outside the gene matches. The CDR3 nucleotides read TGTGCCAGCAGTTTAATGGCAGGGGGTTATGGCTACACCTTC. Its translation: CASSLMAGGYGYTF.

V gene TRBV30 combines with J gene TRBJ1-1; possible D gene TRBD1, 5 bases. The CDR3 loop spans 14 amino acids. V was shortened by 3 bases and J by 9 bases, with 20 bases between the two germline ends. Germline loops: CDR1 GTSNPN, CDR2 SVGIG (reference sequence). The CDR3 loop is CAWRPGTHPAQAFF. The CDR3 DNA sequence: TGTGCCTGGAGGCCAGGGACTCATCCGGCCCAAGCTTTCTTT.

This clone was counted between two and nine times. This chain uses TRBV5-6 with TRBJ1-5; 10 positions agree with TRBD1. V shed 4 bases and J 1 base; nucleotides not matched to a gene: 5. CDR3 length equals 16 residues. CDR1 is SGHDT and CDR2 is YYEEEE in the germline V gene. The CDR3 nucleotides read TGTGCCAGCAGCAGAAGACAGGGGGCGAGCAATCAGCCCCAGCATTTT. Translation gives CASSRRQGASNQPQHF.

CDR3 region: CASSDSTSGRLDTQYF. CDR3 DNA sequence: TGCGCCAGCAGTGACTCAACTAGCGGGAGATTGGATACGCAGTATTTT. This chain joins TRBV10-1 and TRBJ2-3; 11 bases fit TRBD2. The CDR3 runs to 16 residues. V dropped 3 bases and J dropped 6; count of bases not matched to a gene: 8. Per the germline V gene, CDR1 is WNHNN and CDR2 is SYGVQD (reference sequence).

The rearrangement joins TRBV30 to TRBJ2-7, with TRBD2 matching 11 bases. The V gene end was trimmed by 5 bases and the J gene end by 2 bases; junction bases not matched to a gene: 2. This CDR3 region has 13 residues. Germline V lookup: CDR1 GTSNPN, CDR2 SVGIG (reference sequence). CDR3 in DNA: TGTGCCTGGGGACTAGCGGGTCCCTACGAGCAGTACTTC. Translated: CAWGLAGPYEQYF.

The chain couples TRBV6-1 to TRBJ2-3, with TRBD1 matching 7 bases. Germline values: CDR1 MNHNS, CDR2 SASEGT. The V segment lost 2 bases and the J segment 1 base; nucleotides outside the gene matches: 6. CDR3 size: 16 residues. In DNA form, the CDR3 reads TGTGCCAGCAGTGAATCAAGGACAGGTCGCACAGATACGCAGTATTTT. The encoded protein is CASSESRTGRTDTQYF.

The sample holds one count of this clone. The chain carries TRBV28 and TRBJ2-5; a weak D match, TRBD1 (6 bases). CDR3 length: 15 amino acids. Germline V CDR1 and CDR2: MDHEN, SYDVKM. The germline V and J ends were trimmed by 5 bases and 2 bases, with 15 bases remaining between them. This CDR3 reads CASSGLGQKQETQYF. CDR3 bases: TGTGCCAGCAGTGGACTTGGACAGAAACAAGAGACCCAGTACTTC.

This chain links TRBV27 with TRBJ2-7, with TRBD1 as a possible D gene (5 bases). Germline V gene sequence: CDR1 MNHEY, CDR2 SMNVEV (reference sequence). Trimming left V 3 bases short and J 2 bases short, with 11 bases between. The CDR3 is made up of 14 amino acids. CDR3 protein: CASSLRQPPYEQYF. In nucleotides, the CDR3 is TGTGCCAGCAGTTTGAGACAGCCACCCTACGAGCAGTACTTC.

The chain uses TRBV7-9 and TRBJ2-3; 9 bases match TRBD1. The length of the CDR3 is 15 residues. CDR1 and CDR2 (germline): SEHNR, FQNEAQ (reference sequence). V lost 1 base, J lost 2 bases, and 1 base stayed unmatched. Here the CDR3 reads CASSLGDRDTDTQYF. The CDR3, as DNA: TGTGCCAGCAGCTTAGGGGACAGGGACACAGATACGCAGTATTTT.

V and J are TRBV13 and TRBJ1-1, with unresolved D. Looked up from germline, CDR1 is PRHDT and CDR2 is FYEKMQ (reference sequence). With 4 bases removed from V and 1 base from J, the gap between germline ends came to 7 bases. The CDR3 sequence is 13 residues long. CDR3 region: CASSSHKNTEAFF. The CDR3 nucleotides are TGTGCCAGCAGCTCCCACAAGAACACTGAAGCTTTCTTT.

This chain joins TRBV27 and TRBJ1-4; 7 bases line up with TRBD1. This CDR3 region has 13 residues. Germline V lookup: CDR1 MNHEY, CDR2 SMNVEV (reference sequence). Germline trimming cut 5 bases from V and 10 bases from J; bases unmatched to any gene: 7. CDR3 protein: CASSPTGMGKLFF. The CDR3 DNA sequence: TGTGCCAGCAGTCCGACAGGGATGGGAAAACTGTTTTTT.

V gene TRBV11-3 combines with J gene TRBJ2-3, with TRBD2 identical over 7 bases. Germline V CDR1 and CDR2: SGHNT, YENEEA. The length of the CDR3 is 13 residues. Trimming took 4 bases from V and 5 from J; bases not matched to a gene: 3. CDR3 bases: TGTGCCAGCAGCTCCGCGGGAGTAGATACGCAGTATTTT. It yields the protein CASSSAGVDTQYF.

This chain joins TRBV7-8 and TRBJ1-5; unclear D gene. V was clipped by 5 bases and J by 2 bases, with 13 bases between them. CDR3 length equals 15 residues. Germline CDR1 is SGHVS and CDR2 is FQNEAQ. CDR3 in amino acids: CASSATPWGNQPQHF. Written as DNA, the CDR3 is TGTGCCAGCAGCGCGACACCCTGGGGCAATCAGCCCCAGCATTTT.

The chain uses TRBV5-4 and TRBJ2-7, with TRBD1 as a possible D gene (5 bases). Looked up from germline, CDR1 is SGHNT and CDR2 is YYREEE (reference sequence). The CDR3 runs to 12 residues. V lost 3 bases, J lost 4 bases, and 8 bases lay in between. The chain's CDR3 is CASSSGHYEQYF. The CDR3 coding sequence is TGTGCCAGCAGCTCCGGACATTACGAGCAGTACTTC.

The chain joins TRBV6-1 to TRBJ2-7, with D perhaps matching TRBD1 (6 bases). Germline V CDR1 and CDR2: MNHNS, SASEGT. V was clipped by 6 bases and J by 2 bases, with 17 bases between them. This CDR3 has 15 residues. The CDR3 region is CASSPDRRVTYEQYF. The CDR3, as DNA: TGTGCCAGCAGCCCCGACAGGCGGGTGACCTACGAGCAGTACTTC.

CDR3 DNA sequence: TGTGCCAGCAGTGGGGGGACTAGCAGATACAATGAGCAGTTCTTC. Protein: CASSGGTSRYNEQFF. The J gene is TRBJ2-1, the V gene TRBV6-1; 9 bases are shared with TRBD2. V dropped 4 bases and J dropped 4; count of bases not matched to a gene: 5. Germline loops: CDR1 MNHNS, CDR2 SASEGT. The CDR3 loop spans 15 amino acids.

This chain joins TRBV7-7 and TRBJ2-7; 9 nucleotides line up with TRBD2. Germline CDR1 reads SSHAT; CDR2 reads FNYEAQ (reference sequence). With 5 bases clipped from V and 5 bases from J, the junction kept 4 bases outside the gene matches. There are 13 residues in the CDR3. The CDR3: CASSRGLADEQYF. The CDR3, as DNA: TGTGCCAGCAGCCGGGGACTAGCTGACGAGCAGTACTTC.

The CDR3 reads CASSESPGTVYNEQFF. As DNA, the CDR3 is TGCGCCAGCAGTGAATCTCCAGGGACAGTCTACAATGAGCAGTTCTTC. The rearrangement joins TRBV10-1 to TRBJ2-1, with 7 bases lining up with TRBD1. Germline assignment: CDR1 WNHNN and CDR2 SYGVQD (reference sequence). V lost 3 bases to trimming and J lost 3 bases; unmatched junction nucleotides: 8. There are 16 residues in the CDR3.

The chain recombines TRBV6-1 with TRBJ1-1; D is possibly TRBD1 (6 bases). This CDR3 region has 14 residues. With 7 bases removed from V and 4 bases from J, the gap between germline ends came to 16 bases. The germline CDR1 and CDR2 sequences are MNHNS and SASEGT. CDR3 coding DNA: TGTGCCAGCACCGCTATGAGGGACACCACTGAAGCTTTCTTT. Protein: CASTAMRDTTEAFF.